What follows are 25 T cell receptor beta chains derived from one specimen sequenced in a study of post-analysis software for immune sequencing data. Findings of the study overall: In patients, roughly 5 TRBV segments were more frequent than in controls, with TRBV5-6, TRBV5-1 and TRBV20-1 among them.

Included in the TCR beta cDNA libraries were unique molecular identifiers. TCRdb called the PCR reads again in MiXCR, with one record for every CDR3 protein. Of roughly 570,000 distinct CDR3 sequences listed, roughly 34% are singletons. Antigens for these TCRs are unknown. Input material: blood. These receptors were collected from a girl under 18 with multiple sclerosis.

This clonotype occurred a few times. J is TRBJ2-7 and V is TRBV4-1; the D gene is possibly TRBD2 (6 bases). CDR3 length equals 14 residues. CDR1 and CDR2 from the germline V gene are MGHRA and YSYEKL. Trimming stripped 0 bases from V and 7 bases from J, with 13 bases between. The CDR3 loop reads CASSQDFGGREQYF. DNA for the CDR3: TGCGCCAGCAGCCAAGATTTTGGGGGGAGAGAGCAGTACTTC.

The gene calls are TRBV24-1 and TRBJ2-1, with unresolved D. There are 14 residues in the CDR3. V was pared by 0 bases and J by 8 bases, with 10 bases between. Germline CDR1 reads KGHDR; CDR2 reads SFDVKD. DNA for the CDR3: TGTGCCACCAGTGATTTGCGAGTGGGCTATGAGCAGTTCTTC. Protein product: CATSDLRVGYEQFF.

This clonotype was detected a few times. The chain joins TRBV28 to TRBJ1-5; 7 bases are a match to TRBD1. The length of the CDR3 is 13 residues. Germline CDR1 reads MDHEN; CDR2 reads SYDVKM. Trimming took 7 bases from V and 10 from J; bases not matched to a gene: 10. Written as DNA, the CDR3 is TGTGCCAGCACCTGGGACAGCCTGTACCCCCAGCATTTT. The encoded protein is CASTWDSLYPQHF.

This clonotype was detected only a few times. The chain is built from TRBV11-2 and TRBJ2-5; no reliable D call. The CDR3 length is 15 residues. Germline lookup yields CDR1 SGHAT and CDR2 FQNNGV. V was shortened by 5 bases and J by 5 bases, with 18 bases between the two germline ends. CDR3 loop: CASSAQTSRWETQYF. The DNA for the CDR3 is TGTGCCAGCAGCGCCCAGACGTCCCGGTGGGAGACCCAGTACTTC. Drawing the rest from reference TRBV11-2 and TRBJ2-5, the complete variable domain is EAGVAQSPRYKIIEKRQSVAFWCNPISGHATLYWYQQILGQGPKLLIQFQNNGVVDDSQLPKDRFSAERLKGVDSTLKIQPAKLEDSAVYLCASSAQTSRWETQYFGPGTRLLVL.

A few counts support this clonotype. V usage is TRBV20-1 and J usage is TRBJ2-3; 9 bases map to TRBD2. Germline loops: CDR1 DFQATT, CDR2 SNEGSKA (reference sequence). The CDR3 spans 13 residues. The trim removed 6 bases at V and 3 bases at J, leaving 4 bases unmatched. The CDR3 nucleotides are TGCAGTGCAAAGCGGGGGGAAACAGATACGCAGTATTTT. This translates into CSAKRGETDTQYF.

This rearrangement joins TRBV12-3 or TRBV12-4 to TRBJ2-7, with 10 bases that match TRBD1. Trimming at V came to 7 bases and at J to 5 bases, leaving 11 bases not matched to a gene. The CDR3 is 15 residues long. DNA of the CDR3: TGTGCCAGCACACCCCGAGGACAGGGGGTACACGAGCAGTACTTC. Protein: CASTPRGQGVHEQYF.

Here the CDR3 DNA reads TGTGCCAGCAGATTCGGCTCTGGGGCCAACGTCCTGACTTTC. The encoded protein is CASRFGSGANVLTF. V and J are TRBV27 and TRBJ2-6; the D is unclear. This CDR3 has 14 residues. Trimming shortened V by 6 bases and J by 0 bases, and 6 bases separated the two germline ends. CDR1 is MNHEY and CDR2 is SMNVEV in the germline V gene (reference sequence).

There are a few counts of this clonotype. This chain uses TRBV28 with TRBJ2-1; 7 nucleotides line up with TRBD1. There are 14 residues in the CDR3. The junction had 7 bases not matched to a gene; V was cut back by 6 bases and J by 5 bases. CDR1 MDHEN and CDR2 SYDVKM come from the germline V gene. The CDR3 reads CASRDGTAHNEQFF. DNA of the CDR3: TGTGCCAGCAGGGATGGGACAGCTCACAATGAGCAGTTCTTC.

The chain uses TRBV6-1 and TRBJ2-2; 10 nucleotides agree with TRBD2. This CDR3 region has 17 residues. Germline V gene sequence: CDR1 MNHNS, CDR2 SASEGT. V lost 3 bases and J lost 2; bases outside the gene matches: 6. The CDR3 coding sequence is TGTGCCAGCAGTGACAAAGCGGGGGGGGCCAACACCGGGGAGCTGTTTTTT. Translated: CASSDKAGGANTGELFF.

The chain links TRBV12-3 or TRBV12-4 to TRBJ1-6; TRBD1 agrees at 7 bases. The trim removed 9 bases at V and 7 bases at J, leaving 12 bases unmatched. CDR3 size: 15 residues. The CDR3 loop is CASQFMGQSNSPLHF. CDR3 sequence (DNA): TGTGCCAGTCAGTTTATGGGACAGTCCAATTCACCCCTCCACTTT.

This clonotype turned up a few times. The chain is built from TRBV29-1 and TRBJ2-1, with D uncertain. Trimming took off 4 bases at V and 7 bases at J, with 8 bases between the two ends. Per germline, CDR1 SQVTM and CDR2 ANQGSEA. The CDR3 loop spans 11 amino acids. CDR3 residues: CSVVYENEQFF. DNA of the CDR3: TGCAGCGTTGTTTACGAGAATGAGCAGTTCTTC.

This rearrangement joins TRBV6-1 to TRBJ1-1; perhaps TRBD1 as D (6 bases). The CDR3 contains 14 residues. The V gene's germline CDR1 is MNHNS and CDR2 SASEGT. Trimming stripped 8 bases from V and 2 bases from J, with 15 bases between. CDR3 protein: CASQLGGPNTEAFF. In nucleotides, the CDR3 is TGTGCCAGCCAGCTAGGGGGACCAAACACTGAAGCTTTCTTT.

The table lists this clonotype with a few counts. The chain recombines TRBV7-2 with TRBJ2-3, with TRBD1 matching 7 bases. J lost 2 bases, V lost 1 base, and 12 bases had no gene match. The CDR3 has 18 residues. Germline V gene sequence: CDR1 SGHTA, CDR2 FQGNSA. The CDR3 reads CASSLVVNFGQVTDTQYF. In nucleotides, the CDR3 is TGTGCCAGCAGCTTAGTTGTGAATTTCGGACAGGTCACAGATACGCAGTATTTT.

V gene TRBV3-1 combines with J gene TRBJ2-5, with D hard to call. The CDR3 runs to 12 residues. Germline CDR1 and CDR2: LGHDT and YNNKEL (reference sequence). V lost 3 bases to trimming and J lost 7 bases, with 9 bases between them. The CDR3 nucleotides are TGTGCCAGCAGCCAGGGTACCGGGACCCAGTACTTC. It yields the protein CASSQGTGTQYF.

J is TRBJ2-7 and V is TRBV13, with TRBD2 identical over 9 bases. This CDR3 is built from 16 residues. Losses at the gene ends were 5 bases for V and 1 base for J; bases not matched to a gene: 9. Looked up from germline, CDR1 is PRHDT and CDR2 is FYEKMQ (reference sequence). The CDR3 reads CASSDRSGRLSYEQYF. The CDR3 nucleotides read TGTGCCAGCAGCGATCGTAGCGGGAGACTTTCCTACGAGCAGTACTTC.

The chain has TRBV12-3 or TRBV12-4 and TRBJ1-2, with unresolved D. This CDR3 is built from 15 residues. Trimming removed 3 bases at V and 4 bases at J, with 15 bases between. The CDR3 sequence: CASSFNLGSVYGYTF. The CDR3 region has the DNA TGTGCCAGCAGTTTTAACCTGGGTTCGGTCTATGGCTACACCTTC.

The chain recombines TRBV7-6 with TRBJ2-1; 7 bases align to TRBD1. Germline lookup yields CDR1 SGHVS and CDR2 FNYEAQ. CDR3 size: 15 residues. Unmatched junction bases numbered 6, after V lost 2 bases and J lost 5 bases. In nucleotides, the CDR3 is TGTGCCAGCAGCTTATGGGGTACAGGGGACAATGAGCAGTTCTTC. This gives the protein CASSLWGTGDNEQFF.

This clonotype was seen only a few times. V gene TRBV6-2 or TRBV6-3 combines with J gene TRBJ2-7, with a possible D match to TRBD2 (5 bases). CDR1 is MNHEY and CDR2 is SVGEGT in the germline V gene. Trimming shortened V by 2 bases and J by 4 bases, and 15 bases separated the two germline ends. This CDR3 contains 15 residues. The CDR3 coding sequence is TGTGCCAGCAGTTACGGACGGGGTGCGATATACGAGCAGTACTTC. It encodes CASSYGRGAIYEQYF.

The chain combines TRBV9 with TRBJ2-5, with D perhaps assigned TRBD1 or TRBD2 (5 bases each). The V end lost 0 bases, the J end lost 5 bases, and 11 bases lay between the germline ends. There are 14 residues in the CDR3. CDR1 and CDR2 (germline): SGDLS, YYNGEE. DNA of the CDR3: TGTGCCAGCAGCGTAGGAGGGGCCAGGGAGACCCAGTACTTC. Its protein is CASSVGGARETQYF. The variable domain in full, with the rest retrieved from reference TRBV9 and TRBJ2-5, is DSGVTQTPKHLITATGQRVTLRCSPRSGDLSVYWYQQSLDQGLQFLIQYYNGEERAKGNILERFSAQQFPDLHSELNLSSLELGDSALYFCASSVGGARETQYFGPGTRLLVL.

This clonotype was detected only a few times. The chain joins TRBV27 to TRBJ2-3, with 7 bases matching TRBD2. The V segment lost 7 bases and the J segment 2 bases; nucleotides outside the gene matches: 12. There are 16 residues in the CDR3. CDR1 and CDR2 from the germline V gene are MNHEY and SMNVEV (reference sequence). The CDR3 sequence is CASIPNGLAVTDTQYF. Here the CDR3 DNA reads TGTGCCAGCATCCCCAACGGGCTAGCGGTCACAGATACGCAGTATTTT.

This clonotype was counted only a few times. The rearrangement links TRBV20-1 to TRBJ1-1; 10 bases align to TRBD1. Germline values: CDR1 DFQATT, CDR2 SNEGSKA (reference sequence). The CDR3 extends over 14 amino acids. After removal of 5 bases from V and 11 bases from J, the junction contained 14 bases not matched to a gene. The CDR3 sequence: CSALDRGRSSDAFF. The CDR3 nucleotides read TGCAGTGCTCTAGACAGGGGGCGGTCAAGTGACGCTTTCTTT.

The rearrangement joins TRBV5-1 to TRBJ2-5, with TRBD2 identical over 8 bases. This CDR3 has 13 amino acids. Germline V gene lookup returns CDR1 SGHRS and CDR2 YFSETQ. V shed 5 bases and J 4 bases; nucleotides not matched to a gene: 4. The CDR3 DNA reads TGCGCCAGCAGGGTCGGGACTAGAGAGACCCAGTACTTC. Its translation: CASRVGTRETQYF.

This chain joins TRBV29-1 and TRBJ1-2; maybe TRBD1 (6 bases). The CDR3 is made up of 13 amino acids. V was pared by 4 bases and J by 8 bases, with 17 bases between. Germline V gives CDR1 SQVTM, CDR2 ANQGSEA. CDR3 amino acids: CSVGGSGARGYTF. The CDR3 DNA is TGCAGCGTTGGGGGGTCGGGGGCTCGGGGCTACACCTTC.

The V call is TRBV7-8, the J call TRBJ2-7; D might be TRBD2 (5 bases). The CDR3 consists of 16 residues. Looked up from germline, CDR1 is SGHVS and CDR2 is FQNEAQ. V was pared by 6 bases and J by 0 bases, with 18 bases between. CDR3 amino acids: CASRREERQSSYEQYF. CDR3 in DNA: TGTGCCAGCAGACGAGAGGAGCGGCAAAGCTCCTACGAGCAGTACTTC.

In its sample, this clonotype was seen a few times. This rearrangement joins TRBV19 to TRBJ2-5, with D maybe TRBD2 (7 bases). V was cut by 3 bases and J by 5 bases, with 19 bases left in between. Germline CDR1 and CDR2: LNHDA and SQIVND (reference sequence). There are 16 residues in the CDR3. CDR3 protein: CASSIDRGGGEETQYF. CDR3 DNA: TGTGCCAGTAGTATCGACCGCGGCGGGGGCGAGGAGACCCAGTACTTC.